The 32 T cell receptor beta chains reported below all come from one sample, sequenced in a study of beta chain features in type 1 diabetes. Expressed TCRB transcripts were sequenced because the entire RNA isolate underwent reverse transcription. Data came from immunoSEQ multiplex PCR; TCRdb stores just in-frame clones and leaves some out. Of 150,000 to 190,000 clones listed, 7.5% to 10% were seen once; the top ten hold less than 0.85%. Sequenced material: central memory CD4+ T cells from blood. These receptors originate from a man aged 18 to 29 in good health.

The chain is built from TRBV28 and TRBJ1-5, with TRBD1 matching over 7 bases. With V trimmed by 3 bases and J by 4 bases, 3 bases remained unmatched. The CDR3 extends over 14 amino acids. Germline V lookup: CDR1 MDHEN, CDR2 SYDVKM. CDR3 coding DNA: TGTGCCAGCAGTTTGACAGGGAAAAATCAGCCCCAGCATTTT. Translated: CASSLTGKNQPQHF.

This clone occurred a few times. The genes are TRBV9 and TRBJ2-7; TRBD1 aligns across 7 bases. The CDR3 extends over 15 amino acids. Per germline, CDR1 SGDLS and CDR2 YYNGEE. The V and J ends lost 1 base and 0 bases, in that order; junction bases with no gene match: 4. The CDR3 region is CASSVQGESSYEQYF. Written as DNA, the CDR3 is TGTGCCAGCAGCGTACAGGGGGAGAGCTCCTACGAGCAGTACTTC.

The chain employs TRBV6-5 and TRBJ2-1, with D perhaps TRBD1 (6 bases). Germline V lookup: CDR1 MNHEY, CDR2 SVGAGI. The V gene lost 4 bases and the J gene lost 0 bases, with 13 bases spanning the gap. This CDR3 has 16 residues. The CDR3: CASSSRQASSYNEQFF. DNA for the CDR3: TGTGCCAGCAGTTCAAGACAGGCCTCCTCCTACAATGAGCAGTTCTTC.

The table lists this clone with a few counts. The chain uses TRBV7-2 and TRBJ2-7; D might be TRBD2 (5 bases). The CDR3 sequence is 15 residues long. The V end was cut by 0 bases, the J end by 3 bases, with 12 bases between. From germline, CDR1 is SGHTA and CDR2 FQGNSA. The CDR3 is CASSLATLEVYEQYF. CDR3 coding DNA: TGTGCCAGCAGCTTAGCGACACTGGAGGTCTACGAGCAGTACTTC.

J is TRBJ2-3 and V is TRBV7-8; possible D gene TRBD2, 6 bases. Deletions cut 2 bases from V and 0 bases from J, with 12 bases between. Germline lookup yields CDR1 SGHVS and CDR2 FQNEAQ. The CDR3 extends over 16 amino acids. CDR3 nucleotides: TGTGCCAGCAGCTTAAGTCGGGAGCGGAGCACAGATACGCAGTATTTT. Translating gives CASSLSRERSTDTQYF.

This chain links TRBV10-3 with TRBJ2-6; the match to TRBD1 covers 10 bases. Germline CDR1 is ENHRY and CDR2 is SYGVKD. The CDR3 runs 19 residues. V gave up 4 bases and J gave up 1 base; unmatched junction bases: 10. CDR3 loop: CAISAIGTGVGSGANVLTF. CDR3 coding DNA: TGTGCCATCAGTGCAATCGGGACAGGGGTCGGGTCTGGGGCCAACGTCCTGACTTTC.

Many counts were recorded for this clone. The chain joins TRBV6-5 to TRBJ2-1; 9 bases are a match to TRBD2. This CDR3 has 16 residues. The germline CDR1 and CDR2 sequences are MNHEY and SVGAGI. J gave up 6 bases and V 4 bases, and 10 bases lay outside the gene matches. The CDR3 loop is CASSSPSGRYGNEQFF. As DNA, the CDR3 is TGTGCCAGCAGTTCCCCGAGCGGGAGGTATGGCAATGAGCAGTTCTTC.

The V call is TRBV5-1, the J call TRBJ1-4; D remains unclear. The CDR3 extends over 14 amino acids. Germline V lookup: CDR1 SGHRS, CDR2 YFSETQ. The V end lost 1 base, the J end lost 0 bases, and 4 bases lay between the germline ends. The DNA of the CDR3 is TGCGCCAGCAGCTTGCGTACAACTAATGAAAAACTGTTTTTT. This sequence encodes CASSLRTTNEKLFF.

The gene calls are TRBV9 and TRBJ2-1, with 10 bases aligning to TRBD1. J lost 6 bases, V lost 2 bases, and 5 bases had no gene match. The CDR3 has 15 amino acids. Looked up from germline, CDR1 is SGDLS and CDR2 is YYNGEE. Here the CDR3 DNA reads TGTGCCAGCAGCGTCCTCGACAGGGGGCTCAATGAGCAGTTCTTC. Translating it yields CASSVLDRGLNEQFF. Looking up the rest from reference TRBV9 and TRBJ2-1 gives the full variable domain: DSGVTQTPKHLITATGQRVTLRCSPRSGDLSVYWYQQSLDQGLQFLIQYYNGEERAKGNILERFSAQQFPDLHSELNLSSLELGDSALYFCASSVLDRGLNEQFFGPGTRLTVL.

The chain joins TRBV7-8 to TRBJ2-3, with D perhaps matching TRBD1 (6 bases). The CDR3 is 15 residues long. V lost 6 bases, J lost 3 bases, and 16 bases lay in between. Looked up from germline, CDR1 is SGHVS and CDR2 is FQNEAQ. CDR3 in DNA: TGTGCCAGCAGTTTCGGGGACATATGGACAGATACGCAGTATTTT. Residues: CASSFGDIWTDTQYF.

This chain's CDR3 is CASVQGVRETQYF. CDR3 nucleotides: TGTGCCAGCGTACAGGGGGTCCGAGAGACCCAGTACTTC. This chain links TRBV2 with TRBJ2-5; TRBD1 matches at 8 bases. CDR3 length equals 13 residues. Germline CDR1 and CDR2: SNHLY and FYNNEI. V lost 8 bases to trimming and J lost 4 bases; unmatched junction nucleotides: 6. Variable domain in full (rest from reference TRBV2 and TRBJ2-5): EPEVTQTPSHQVTQMGQEVILRCVPISNHLYFYWYRQILGQKVEFLVSFYNNEISEKSEIFDDQFSVERPDGSNFTLKIRSTKLEDSAMYFCASVQGVRETQYFGPGTRLLVL.

This clone was seen a handful of times. This sequence joins TRBV11-2 and TRBJ2-1; D remains unclear. In germline, CDR1 is SGHAT, CDR2 FQNNGV. V lost 0 bases, J lost 12 bases, and 15 bases lay in between. This CDR3 region has 14 residues. The CDR3 loop is CASSLDHSGLGQFF. CDR3 nucleotides: TGTGCCAGCAGCTTAGACCATAGTGGTCTCGGGCAGTTCTTC.

This clone was recorded a few times. The chain uses TRBV7-8 and TRBJ2-7, with 9 bases that match TRBD2. The CDR3 length is 16 residues. The germline V gene encodes CDR1 SGHVS and CDR2 FQNEAQ. V shed 1 base, J shed 4 bases, and the junction held 8 bases outside the gene matches. CDR3 coding DNA: TGTGCCAGCAGCTTAGAGGGCGGGAGGGCCGTTTACGAGCAGTACTTC. Amino acids: CASSLEGGRAVYEQYF.

This clone was found a few times. This sequence joins TRBV7-2 and TRBJ2-7; 8 bases are a match to TRBD1. Germline CDR1 is SGHTA and CDR2 is FQGNSA. This CDR3 has 15 amino acids. Germline trimming cut 2 bases from V and 3 bases from J; bases unmatched to any gene: 6. This CDR3 reads CASSLMGQVIYEQYF. CDR3 coding DNA: TGTGCCAGCAGCTTAATGGGACAGGTTATCTACGAGCAGTACTTC.

The chain couples TRBV5-1 to TRBJ2-7; 7 bases map to TRBD1. Germline assignment: CDR1 SGHRS and CDR2 YFSETQ. V dropped 1 base and J dropped 0; count of bases not matched to a gene: 4. The CDR3 runs to 15 residues. CDR3 DNA: TGCGCCAGCAGCTTGACCGGGACAGCCTCCTACGAGCAGTACTTC. Translating it yields CASSLTGTASYEQYF.

This clone was observed a handful of times. The CDR3 nucleotides read TGTGCCTGGAGTGGACCAGGGGGGGAGCAGTTCTTC. Its protein is CAWSGPGGEQFF. V usage is TRBV30 and J usage is TRBJ2-1; D may be TRBD1 (7 bases). V lost 1 base to trimming and J lost 10 bases, with 11 bases between them. This CDR3 region has 12 residues. Germline CDR1 and CDR2: GTSNPN and SVGIG (reference sequence).

This clone was recorded many times. This sequence joins TRBV4-2 and TRBJ2-7; 10 nucleotides align to TRBD1. The CDR3 loop spans 15 amino acids. The junction had 3 bases not matched to a gene; V was cut back by 4 bases and J by 0 bases. The germline CDR1 and CDR2 sequences are LGHNA and YNFKEQ. The CDR3 coding sequence is TGTGCCAGCAGCCCCGGGACAGGGGTCTCCTACGAGCAGTACTTC. This translates into CASSPGTGVSYEQYF.

The rearrangement uses TRBV28 and TRBJ1-2; TRBD1 matches at 8 bases. J was trimmed by 3 bases and V by 9 bases; bases with no gene match: 6. Per germline, CDR1 MDHEN and CDR2 SYDVKM. The CDR3 spans 13 residues. CDR3 DNA: TGTGCCAGTGGGCAGGGGGCAGACTATGGCTACACCTTC. This codes for CASGQGADYGYTF.

This clone was counted only a few times. The chain carries TRBV4-2 and TRBJ2-1; TRBD2 matches at 9 bases. The CDR3 sequence is 16 residues long. The germline V gene has CDR1 LGHNA and CDR2 YNFKEQ. The junction had 6 bases not matched to a gene; V was cut back by 0 bases and J by 6 bases. The CDR3 bases are TGTGCCAGCAGCCAAGAGGGCGGGAGGGCCCTCAATGAGCAGTTCTTC. This sequence encodes CASSQEGGRALNEQFF.

This clone came up a few times. The chain links TRBV9 to TRBJ2-1; perhaps TRBD2 as D (6 bases). Germline V CDR1 and CDR2: SGDLS, YYNGEE. V dropped 2 bases and J dropped 2 bases, with 8 bases sitting between them. CDR3 length: 14 amino acids. The CDR3 region is CASSVSGPYNEQFF. The CDR3, as DNA: TGTGCCAGCAGCGTTAGCGGACCCTACAATGAGCAGTTCTTC.

This clone was recorded only once. This sequence joins TRBV7-2 and TRBJ1-2, with D hard to call. Looked up from germline, CDR1 is SGHTA and CDR2 is FQGNSA. This CDR3 spans 16 amino acids. Trimming took off 2 bases at V and 4 bases at J, with 17 bases between the two ends. The CDR3 bases are TGTGCCAGCAGCTTATCCCGGGGAGCCCTAGGCTATGGCTACACCTTC. Residues: CASSLSRGALGYGYTF.

The rearrangement links TRBV19 to TRBJ1-5, with D unresolved. Germline V gene data show CDR1 as LNHDA and CDR2 as SQIVND (reference sequence). The CDR3 runs 15 residues. V lost 4 bases, J lost 3 bases, and 13 bases lay in between. Here the CDR3 DNA reads TGTGCCAGTAGTACCGCATCAGGCCCCAATCAGCCCCAGCATTTT. Translated, it gives CASSTASGPNQPQHF.

This clone was observed a handful of times. The chain has TRBV5-4 and TRBJ2-1, with 9 bases that match TRBD2. The CDR3 has 15 residues. The J segment lost 10 bases and the V segment lost 0 bases, leaving 8 bases of the junction unmatched. CDR1 and CDR2 (germline): SGHNT, YYREEE (reference sequence). The CDR3 coding sequence is TGTGCCAGCAGCTTGGAATCCCGCGGGAGGGCCGAGCAGTTCTTC. It translates to CASSLESRGRAEQFF.

The rearrangement links TRBV29-1 to TRBJ2-1; tentatively, D is TRBD2 (5 bases). This CDR3 is 13 amino acids long. V dropped 4 bases and J dropped 6 bases, with 13 bases sitting between them. Germline CDR1 and CDR2: SQVTM and ANQGSEA. Here the CDR3 reads CSVAIGGVNEQFF. The CDR3 region has the DNA TGCAGCGTTGCTATAGGAGGAGTCAATGAGCAGTTCTTC.

This clone was observed many times. V and J are TRBV29-1 and TRBJ1-5; D perhaps matches TRBD1 (5 bases). V lost 6 bases and J lost 7, with 13 bases in between. Germline CDR1 is SQVTM and CDR2 is ANQGSEA. CDR3 size: 12 residues. The CDR3 coding sequence is TGCAGCGTGGGGGAGGGCAGGCAGCCCCAGCATTTT. This codes for CSVGEGRQPQHF.

V and J are TRBV6-5 and TRBJ2-3; 9 nucleotides match TRBD2. The CDR3 sequence is 16 residues long. CDR1 and CDR2 from the germline V gene are MNHEY and SVGAGI. The trim removed 0 bases at V and 0 bases at J, leaving 1 base unmatched. CDR3 loop: CASSYSGLASTDTQYF. CDR3 DNA sequence: TGTGCCAGCAGTTACTCCGGACTAGCGAGCACAGATACGCAGTATTTT.

The chain recombines TRBV30 with TRBJ2-5; D may be TRBD1 (6 bases). This CDR3 has 13 residues. V dropped 5 bases and J dropped 0 bases, with 10 bases sitting between them. Germline values: CDR1 GTSNPN, CDR2 SVGIG (reference sequence). The DNA of the CDR3 is TGTGCCTGGCAACGGGACAACCAAGAGACCCAGTACTTC. Its protein is CAWQRDNQETQYF.

This clone was seen a few times. The chain combines TRBV28 with TRBJ2-2, with 7 bases that match TRBD1. CDR1 and CDR2 from the germline V gene are MDHEN and SYDVKM. The CDR3 is 16 amino acids. With 6 bases clipped from V and 3 bases from J, the junction kept 10 bases outside the gene matches. CDR3 coding DNA: TGTGCCAGCAGCGGCAACGGACAGGTGTACACCGGGGAGCTGTTTTTT. Protein: CASSGNGQVYTGELFF.

The rearrangement links TRBV6-1 to TRBJ2-5, with D maybe TRBD2 (6 bases). The V and J ends lost 8 bases and 1 base respectively, with 14 bases between them. The CDR3 runs to 14 residues. Germline values: CDR1 MNHNS, CDR2 SASEGT. In nucleotides, the CDR3 is TGTGCCAGCTCTTGGGGGGAAACCCAAGAGACCCAGTACTTC. It codes for CASSWGETQETQYF.

In its sample, this clone was seen a few times. V and J are TRBV7-3 and TRBJ2-1; 10 positions agree with TRBD2. The length of the CDR3 is 14 residues. Germline assignment: CDR1 SGHTA and CDR2 FQGTGA. Losses at the gene ends were 5 bases for V and 9 bases for J; bases not matched to a gene: 7. The CDR3 region is CASSESGGAGEQFF. The CDR3 DNA reads as TGTGCCAGCAGCGAGAGCGGGGGGGCGGGTGAGCAGTTCTTC.

This clone has just a few counts. The rearrangement uses TRBV7-9 and TRBJ2-7, with 7 bases that match TRBD1. The J segment lost 0 bases and the V segment lost 7 bases, leaving 3 bases of the junction unmatched. The CDR3 consists of 13 residues. CDR1 is SEHNR, CDR2 FQNEAQ, per germline (reference sequence). CDR3 loop: CASNRDSSYEQYF. In DNA, the CDR3 is TGTGCCAGCAACAGGGACAGCTCCTACGAGCAGTACTTC.

The table lists this clone with a few counts. The chain has TRBV5-1 and TRBJ2-3, with TRBD1 matching over 10 bases. The CDR3 runs to 16 residues. CDR1 and CDR2 from the germline V gene are SGHRS and YFSETQ. With 4 bases clipped from V and 1 base from J, the junction kept 6 bases outside the gene matches. CDR3 in amino acids: CASSRQGARGTDTQYF. The CDR3 nucleotides are TGCGCCAGCAGCCGACAGGGGGCGCGGGGCACAGATACGCAGTATTTT. Based on the CDR3 plus reference TRBV5-1 and TRBJ2-3, the full variable domain is KAGVTQTPRYLIKTRGQQVTLSCSPISGHRSVSWYQQTPGQGLQFLFEYFSETQRNKGNFPGRFSGRQFSNSRSEMNVSTLELGDSALYLCASSRQGARGTDTQYFGPGTRLTVL.